This T cell receptor beta chain was obtained from a study of blood T cell repertoires in COVID-19. Some clones are missing from TCRdb's copy, which holds only in-frame ones; the method was immunoSEQ multiplex PCR. The sample records 95,000 to 100,000 clones, about 90% being singletons. The germline V and J ends were trimmed by 7 bases and 3 bases, with 17 bases remaining between them. CDR1 and CDR2 (germline): MNHEY, SMNVEV (reference sequence). The CDR3 contains 15 residues. This receptor was taken from a woman in her 30s with acute or convalescent COVID-19. The sequenced sample was peripheral blood. V gene TRBV27 combines with J gene TRBJ2-3, with TRBD2 as a possible D gene (6 bases). CDR3 nucleotides: TGTGCCAGCACCCTCGGGGGAAGGAGTACAGATACGCAGTATTTT. Residues: CASTLGGRSTDTQYF.